The 26 T cell receptor beta chains below come from one sample, sequenced in a study of blood T cell repertoires in COVID-19. Repertoires were generated with immunoSEQ multiplex PCR, while TCRdb's copy carries only in-frame clones and drops some. This sample has under 350,000 clones; over 75% occur once, and the top ten carry roughly 11%. Sample: peripheral blood. The source is a woman aged 70-85 years with acute or convalescent COVID-19.

This chain uses TRBV7-9 with TRBJ1-4; 10 positions agree with TRBD1. The J segment lost 8 bases and the V segment lost 5 bases, leaving 5 bases of the junction unmatched. Per germline, CDR1 SEHNR and CDR2 FQNEAQ (reference sequence). The CDR3 has 14 amino acids. Here the CDR3 DNA reads TGTGCCAGCAGCCCAGGACAGGGGGGGGAAAAACTGTTTTTT. Translation gives CASSPGQGGEKLFF.

This clone has only one observation. The rearrangement uses TRBV7-9 and TRBJ2-2; TRBD1 matches at 9 bases. The CDR3 is made up of 17 amino acids. V shed 4 bases, J shed 4 bases, and the junction held 10 bases outside the gene matches. The germline gives CDR1 SEHNR, CDR2 FQNEAQ (reference sequence). The CDR3 DNA reads as TGTGCCAGCAGCTCCGGGGGGACAGGGATGTCCACCGGGGAGCTGTTTTTT. As protein: CASSSGGTGMSTGELFF.

This clone was seen only once. The chain combines TRBV2 with TRBJ2-7, with TRBD1 as a possible D gene (5 bases). V shed 6 bases and J shed 5 bases, with 17 bases lying between them. CDR3 length equals 14 residues. Germline V gene data show CDR1 as SNHLY and CDR2 as FYNNEI. CDR3: CASSHQTVRNEQYF. CDR3 DNA sequence: TGTGCCAGCAGCCACCAGACAGTGCGGAACGAGCAGTACTTC.

The chain is built from TRBV5-5 and TRBJ2-1; the D gene is possibly TRBD1 (6 bases). This CDR3 has 12 amino acids. The ends were cut back, 4 bases at V and 12 bases at J, with 14 bases in the middle. CDR1 SGHKS and CDR2 YYEKEE come from the germline V gene (reference sequence). CDR3 coding DNA: TGTGCCAGCAGCAGGGACATCCCCATGCAGTTCTTC. It encodes CASSRDIPMQFF.

V and J are TRBV7-9 and TRBJ1-1; 7 bases agree with TRBD1. CDR1 SEHNR and CDR2 FQNEAQ come from the germline V gene (reference sequence). Trimming took 5 bases from V and 8 from J; bases not matched to a gene: 5. The CDR3 extends over 12 amino acids. The CDR3: CASSRDSAEAFF. CDR3 in DNA: TGTGCCAGCAGCCGGGACAGTGCCGAAGCTTTCTTT.

This chain connects TRBV13 to TRBJ1-4, with D tentatively TRBD1 (5 bases). This CDR3 has 15 residues. The V and J ends lost 4 bases and 3 bases respectively, with 12 bases between them. Germline V gene data show CDR1 as PRHDT and CDR2 as FYEKMQ (reference sequence). The CDR3 region has the DNA TGTGCCAGCAGCTCGCGGGCGGGGGCTAATGAAAAACTGTTTTTT. Translating it yields CASSSRAGANEKLFF.

This sequence joins TRBV30 and TRBJ2-7; 10 bases are shared with TRBD1. The CDR3 loop spans 15 amino acids. The trim removed 0 bases at V and 3 bases at J, leaving 5 bases unmatched. The germline CDR1 and CDR2 sequences are GTSNPN and SVGIG (reference sequence). DNA for the CDR3: TGTGCCTGGAGTGTCCGGGACAGGGGTATCTACGAGCAGTACTTC. It translates to CAWSVRDRGIYEQYF.

The chain combines TRBV29-1 with TRBJ2-4; TRBD2 is a possible D gene (6 bases). The CDR3 extends over 11 amino acids. Trimming took off 5 bases at V and 10 bases at J, with 12 bases between the two ends. The germline CDR1 and CDR2 sequences are SQVTM and ANQGSEA. The CDR3 DNA follows: TGCAGCGTTTCAGCGGCGGGGATTCAGTACTTC. Its translation is CSVSAAGIQYF. The full variable domain, its missing parts supplied by reference TRBV29-1 and TRBJ2-4, is SAVISQKPSRDICQRGTSLTIQCQVDSQVTMMFWYRQQPGQSLTLIATANQGSEATYESGFVIDKFPISRPNLTFSTLTVSNMSPEDSSIYLCSVSAAGIQYFGAGTRLSVL.

The rearrangement uses TRBV6-4 and TRBJ1-5, with D possibly being TRBD1 (6 bases). The V and J ends lost 2 bases and 5 bases respectively, with 10 bases between them. The CDR3 covers 14 residues. Germline V gene data show CDR1 as MRHNA and CDR2 as SNTAGT. For the CDR3, the DNA is TGTGCCAGCAGTGACCCGAAGGGGGATCAGCCCCAGCATTTT. Its translation: CASSDPKGDQPQHF.

This sequence joins TRBV5-1 and TRBJ2-2; D perhaps matches TRBD1 (6 bases). V was trimmed by 3 bases and J by 4 bases, leaving 16 bases between them. CDR1 and CDR2 from the germline V gene are SGHRS and YFSETQ. CDR3 length: 16 residues. The CDR3 loop reads CASSSGPDRFTGELFF. As DNA, the CDR3 is TGCGCCAGCAGCTCGGGGCCAGACAGGTTCACCGGGGAGCTGTTTTTT.

This rearrangement joins TRBV19 to TRBJ1-5, with TRBD1 identical over 7 bases. Losses at the gene ends were 6 bases for V and 2 bases for J; bases not matched to a gene: 10. Germline CDR1 is LNHDA and CDR2 is SQIVND (reference sequence). CDR3 length: 16 residues. CDR3 loop: CASRRQQGRGNQPQHF. CDR3 coding DNA: TGTGCCAGTAGGCGGCAACAGGGGCGAGGCAATCAGCCCCAGCATTTT.

This chain connects TRBV7-9 to TRBJ1-1; TRBD1 is a possible D gene (5 bases). Germline V gene sequence: CDR1 SEHNR, CDR2 FQNEAQ (reference sequence). Trimming stripped 7 bases from V and 3 bases from J, with 15 bases between. The CDR3 contains 14 residues. For the CDR3, the DNA is TGTGCCAGCACCTACCAGGGTGTTGACACTGAAGCTTTCTTT. This gives the protein CASTYQGVDTEAFF.

This chain uses TRBV3-1 (or the pseudogene TRBV3-2) with TRBJ2-7; D might be TRBD1 (5 bases). Germline CDR1 LGHDT, CDR2 YNNKEL (reference sequence). The CDR3 covers 13 residues. The V end lost 1 base, the J end lost 6 bases, and 10 bases lay between the germline ends. CDR3 sequence: CASSQGNRGEQYF. CDR3 sequence (DNA): TGTGCCAGCAGCCAAGGGAATAGGGGCGAGCAGTACTTC.

The chain combines TRBV25-1 with TRBJ1-3; 7 bases line up with TRBD1. The CDR3 runs to 15 residues. Germline-derived CDR1 and CDR2 are MGHDK and SYGVNS. With 1 base clipped from V and 4 bases from J, the junction kept 4 bases outside the gene matches. The CDR3 DNA sequence: TGTGCCAGCAGTGAATCGCCGGGACAGGGAAACACCATATATTTT. This gives the protein CASSESPGQGNTIYF.

The chain employs TRBV2 and TRBJ1-6; a weak D match, TRBD1 (6 bases). V lost 4 bases, J lost 9 bases, and 13 bases lay in between. CDR3 length equals 14 residues. CDR1 SNHLY and CDR2 FYNNEI come from the germline V gene. CDR3 DNA sequence: TGTGCCAGCAGTGGACAGGTGGTGATTTCACCCCTCCACTTT. It yields the protein CASSGQVVISPLHF.

This chain uses TRBV7-9 with TRBJ1-1; 7 nucleotides line up with TRBD1. V was pared by 5 bases and J by 3 bases, with 6 bases of the junction left unmatched. The germline V gene encodes CDR1 SEHNR and CDR2 FQNEAQ (reference sequence). The CDR3 is made up of 14 amino acids. The DNA of the CDR3 is TGTGCCAGCAGCCCCCCAAGGGGGCACACTGAAGCTTTCTTT. Residues: CASSPPRGHTEAFF.

The V gene is TRBV20-1, the J gene TRBJ1-1; 7 positions match TRBD1. V was pared by 3 bases and J by 12 bases, with 7 bases of the junction left unmatched. This CDR3 comprises 11 residues. Germline CDR1 and CDR2: DFQATT and SNEGSKA (reference sequence). CDR3 in DNA: TGCAGTGCTAGTTGGGCAGGGGGACCTTTCTTT. Translating gives CSASWAGGPFF.

This clone was detected only a few times. This chain joins TRBV7-3 and TRBJ2-7; 9 bases fit TRBD1. The CDR3 covers 13 residues. From germline, CDR1 is SGHTA and CDR2 FQGTGA. V lost 6 bases, J lost 3 bases, and 3 bases stayed unmatched. This chain's CDR3 is CASSGQGIYEQYF. For the CDR3, the DNA is TGTGCCAGCAGTGGACAGGGGATCTACGAGCAGTACTTC.

To note about this clone: Other DNA sequences from this sample encode an identical CDR3 as well. This sequence joins TRBV7-9 and TRBJ1-2; 10 bases are shared with TRBD1. The CDR3 is 14 residues long. Germline-derived CDR1 and CDR2 are SEHNR and FQNEAQ (reference sequence). Losses at the gene ends were 6 bases for V and 5 bases for J; bases not matched to a gene: 6. CDR3 nucleotide sequence: TGTGCCAGCAGTGGGGGGACAGGGGTATATGGCTACACCTTC. It yields the protein CASSGGTGVYGYTF.

Only a few counts were recorded for this clone. The V and J genes are TRBV4-2 and TRBJ2-3; TRBD2 might be the D (6 bases). With 1 base removed from V and 6 bases from J, the gap between germline ends came to 11 bases. The CDR3 is made up of 14 amino acids. Germline loops: CDR1 LGHNA, CDR2 YNFKEQ. The DNA of the CDR3 is TGTGCCAGCAGCCAAGTTGGGGGGTCGGATACGCAGTATTTT. Protein sequence: CASSQVGGSDTQYF.

CDR3 sequence reads: CASTDRVGQPQHF. CDR3 DNA: TGTGCCAGTACCGACAGGGTTGGTCAGCCCCAGCATTTT. This chain links TRBV19 with TRBJ1-5, with TRBD1 identical over 7 bases. From germline, CDR1 is LNHDA and CDR2 SQIVND (reference sequence). With 7 bases clipped from V and 6 bases from J, the junction kept 6 bases outside the gene matches. The length of the CDR3 is 13 residues. The variable domain in full, with the rest retrieved from reference TRBV19 and TRBJ1-5, is DGGITQSPKYLFRKEGQNVTLSCEQNLNHDAMYWYRQDPGQGLRLIYYSQIVNDFQKGDIAEGYSVSREKKESFPLTVTSAQKNPTAFYLCASTDRVGQPQHFGDGTRLSIL.

V is TRBV5-1 and J is TRBJ2-1; D perhaps matches TRBD1 (7 bases). Germline V CDR1 and CDR2: SGHRS, YFSETQ. This CDR3 is 15 amino acids long. V shed 0 bases and J shed 6 bases, with 13 bases lying between them. The CDR3 reads CASSLDARGVNEQFF. CDR3 sequence (DNA): TGCGCCAGCAGCTTGGACGCCAGGGGGGTCAATGAGCAGTTCTTC.

This chain joins TRBV28 and TRBJ1-2; 11 bases align to TRBD1. CDR1 and CDR2 from the germline V gene are MDHEN and SYDVKM. CDR3 length: 16 residues. V lost 3 bases and J lost 4; bases outside the gene matches: 7. Written as DNA, the CDR3 is TGTGCCAGCAGTTTTCCCCAGGGACAGGGGGGCTATGGCTACACCTTC. The encoded protein is CASSFPQGQGGYGYTF.

This clone was observed once. V and J are TRBV3-1 (or the pseudogene TRBV3-2) and TRBJ1-1; 11 bases fit TRBD1. CDR3 length equals 17 residues. Germline V gene sequence: CDR1 LGHDT, CDR2 YNNKEL (reference sequence). Trimming cost V 4 bases and J 6 bases; bases outside gene matches: 13. As DNA, the CDR3 is TGTGCCAGCAGCCCCACCTGGACAGGGGGCCGGGCGGCTGAAGCTTTCTTT. Protein sequence: CASSPTWTGGRAAEAFF.

This clone was found once. The chain carries TRBV6-1 and TRBJ2-5, with 10 bases that match TRBD2. Germline values: CDR1 MNHNS, CDR2 SASEGT. CDR3 length: 15 amino acids. With 5 bases clipped from V and 2 bases from J, the junction kept 5 bases outside the gene matches. This chain's CDR3 is CASSSRTSGQETQYF. The CDR3 region has the DNA TGTGCCAGCAGTTCCCGGACTAGCGGACAAGAGACCCAGTACTTC.

J is TRBJ2-1 and V is TRBV5-4; a weak D match, TRBD1 (6 bases). V lost 3 bases and J 4 bases, leaving 14 bases between the germline ends. The CDR3 length is 15 residues. The germline V gene has CDR1 SGHNT and CDR2 YYREEE (reference sequence). CDR3 amino acids: CASSSGVRGYNEQFF. CDR3 DNA sequence: TGTGCCAGCAGCTCCGGAGTCAGGGGTTACAATGAGCAGTTCTTC.